The entry that follows covers one T cell receptor beta chain sequence. The assay was immunoSEQ multiplex PCR, and TCRdb's table has in-frame clones only and misses some. The sample carries 50,000 to 75,000 clones, almost 85% recorded once. The length of the CDR3 is 13 residues. Trimming pared 6 bases from V and 4 bases from J, leaving 11 bases between. The sample is drawn from a study of control samples from healthy donors and cancer patients. This chain links TRBV12-3 or TRBV12-4 with TRBJ2-3; D is unclear. The origin of this receptor is a man aged 35-49 years in good health. The sequenced material came from blood. Written as DNA, the CDR3 is TGTGCCAGCAGCATGATCCGCGCAGATACGCAGTATTTT. Translation: CASSMIRADTQYF.